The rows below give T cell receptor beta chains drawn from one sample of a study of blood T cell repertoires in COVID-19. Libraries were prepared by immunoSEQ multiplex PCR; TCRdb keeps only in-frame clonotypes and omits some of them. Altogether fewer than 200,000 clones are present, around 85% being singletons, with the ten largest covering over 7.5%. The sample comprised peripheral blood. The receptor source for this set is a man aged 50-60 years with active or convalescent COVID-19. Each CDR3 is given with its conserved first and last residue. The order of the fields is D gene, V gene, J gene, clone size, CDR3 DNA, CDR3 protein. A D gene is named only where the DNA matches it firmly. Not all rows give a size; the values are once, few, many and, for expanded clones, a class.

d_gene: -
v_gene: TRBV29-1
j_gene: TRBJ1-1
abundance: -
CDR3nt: TGCAGCGTTCCCTCCCGGTTTGAAGCTTTCTTT
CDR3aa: CSVPSRFEAFF

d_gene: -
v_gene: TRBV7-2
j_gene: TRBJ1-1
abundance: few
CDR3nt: TGTGCCAGCAGCTCCCAGATTGTTAACACTGAAGCTTTCTTT
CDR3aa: CASSSQIVNTEAFF

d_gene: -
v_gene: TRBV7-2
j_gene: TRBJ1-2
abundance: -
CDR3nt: TGTGCCAGCAGACCCGGGGGACCGAGCTATGGCTACACCTTC
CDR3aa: CASRPGGPSYGYTF

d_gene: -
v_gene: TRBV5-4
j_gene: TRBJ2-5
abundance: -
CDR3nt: TGTGCCAGCAGCTCGCAACAGGGTCAGGAGACCCAGTACTTC
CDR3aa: CASSSQQGQETQYF

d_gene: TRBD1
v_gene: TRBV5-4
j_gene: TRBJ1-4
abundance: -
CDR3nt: TGTGCCAGCAGCTCACTGGGGGGCGGGACAGGGTCGGAAAAACTGTTTTTT
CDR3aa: CASSSLGGGTGSEKLFF

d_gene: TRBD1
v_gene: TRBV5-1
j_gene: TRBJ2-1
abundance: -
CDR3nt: TGCGCCAGCAGCTTGTACCAACCGGGACAGGCCTTCTACAATGAGCAGTTCTTC
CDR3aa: CASSLYQPGQAFYNEQFF

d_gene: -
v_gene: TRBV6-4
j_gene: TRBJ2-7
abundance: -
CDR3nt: TGTGCCAGCAGTGCTCCTGGGCACAGAATCAACTCCTACGAGCAGTACTTC
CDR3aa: CASSAPGHRINSYEQYF

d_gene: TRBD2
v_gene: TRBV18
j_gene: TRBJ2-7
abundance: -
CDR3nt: TGTGCCAGCTCACTATCTTTCCCGGGAGGCGACGAGCAGTACTTC
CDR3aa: CASSLSFPGGDEQYF

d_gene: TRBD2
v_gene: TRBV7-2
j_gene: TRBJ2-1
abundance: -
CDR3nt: TGTGCCAGCAGCTTGTGGGACGCTAGCGGGGGCTACAATGAGCAGTTCTTC
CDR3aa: CASSLWDASGGYNEQFF

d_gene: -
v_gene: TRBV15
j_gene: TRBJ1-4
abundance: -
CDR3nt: TGTGCCACCAGCGATCCGGGACGGAGGGGTTCCGATGAAAAACTGTTTTTT
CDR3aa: CATSDPGRRGSDEKLFF

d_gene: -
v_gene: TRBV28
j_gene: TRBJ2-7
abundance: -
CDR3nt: TGTGCCAGCAGTTTATATAGGGGTATCCCCTCCTACGAGCAGTACTTC
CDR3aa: CASSLYRGIPSYEQYF

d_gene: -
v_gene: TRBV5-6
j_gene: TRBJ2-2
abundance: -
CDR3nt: TGTGCCAGCAGCCCTTTTCGGGAGACCGGGGAGCTGTTTTTT
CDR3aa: CASSPFRETGELFF

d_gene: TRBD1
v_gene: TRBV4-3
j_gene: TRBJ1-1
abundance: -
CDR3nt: TGCGCCAGCAGCCCAGACCTAACAGGGGGGACTGAAGCTTTCTTT
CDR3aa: CASSPDLTGGTEAFF

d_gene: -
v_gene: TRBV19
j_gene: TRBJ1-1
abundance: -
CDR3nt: TGTGCCAGTATGCAGAAGATTGAAGCTTTCTTT
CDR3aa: CASMQKIEAFF

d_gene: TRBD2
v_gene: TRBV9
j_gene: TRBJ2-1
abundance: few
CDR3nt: TGTGCCAGCAGCTCTAGCGGGAGAGGGTACAATGAGCAGTTCTTC
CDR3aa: CASSSSGRGYNEQFF

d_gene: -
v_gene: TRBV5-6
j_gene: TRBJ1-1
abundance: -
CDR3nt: TGTGCCAGCAGCCTCCGGGGGAAACCGATGAACACTGAAGCTTTCTTT
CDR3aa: CASSLRGKPMNTEAFF

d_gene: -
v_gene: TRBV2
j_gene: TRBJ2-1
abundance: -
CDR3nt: TGTGCCAGCAGGGGCCAGGTAAGGCAAACCTACAATGAGCAGTTCTTC
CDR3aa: CASRGQVRQTYNEQFF

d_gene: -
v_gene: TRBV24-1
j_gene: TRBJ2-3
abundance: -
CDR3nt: TGTGCCACCAGTGATCCCGGGAGCCAGAGCACAGATACGCAGTATTTT
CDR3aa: CATSDPGSQSTDTQYF

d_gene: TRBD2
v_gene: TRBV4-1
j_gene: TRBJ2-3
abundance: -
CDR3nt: TGCGCCAGCAGCCAAGCGAGCGGGGGGTCGTCTAGCACAGATACGCAGTATTTT
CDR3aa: CASSQASGGSSSTDTQYF

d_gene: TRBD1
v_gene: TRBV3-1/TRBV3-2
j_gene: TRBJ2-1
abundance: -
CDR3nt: TGTGCCAGCAGCCAAGAAACCCCGGGACAGCGAAACAATGAGCAGTTCTTC
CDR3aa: CASSQETPGQRNNEQFF

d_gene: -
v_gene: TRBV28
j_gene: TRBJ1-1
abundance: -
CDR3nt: TGTGCCAGCAGTTTGGTATGGCCTAGCCAAAACACTGAAGCTTTCTTT
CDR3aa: CASSLVWPSQNTEAFF

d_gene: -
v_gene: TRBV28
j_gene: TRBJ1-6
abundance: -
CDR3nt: TGTGCCAGCACCACTGGGGGGGGAAAAAATTCACCCCTCCACTTT
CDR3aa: CASTTGGGKNSPLHF

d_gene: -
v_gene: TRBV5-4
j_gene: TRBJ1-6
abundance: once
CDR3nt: TGTGCCAGCAAGGCTAGATATAATTCACCCCTCCACTTT
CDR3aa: CASKARYNSPLHF

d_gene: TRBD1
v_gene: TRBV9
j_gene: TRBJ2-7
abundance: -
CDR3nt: TGTGCCAGCGGGACAGGGAACTACGAGCAGTACTTC
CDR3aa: CASGTGNYEQYF

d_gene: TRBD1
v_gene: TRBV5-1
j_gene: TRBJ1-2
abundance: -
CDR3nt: TGCGCCAGCAGCCTCGGACAGGCGGAACCTTGGGACTACACCTTC
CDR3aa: CASSLGQAEPWDYTF

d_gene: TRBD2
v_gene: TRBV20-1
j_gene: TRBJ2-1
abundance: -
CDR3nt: TGCAGTGCTAGTGCTAGCGGGAGCCCGAGCTCCTACAATGAGCAGTTCTTC
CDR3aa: CSASASGSPSSYNEQFF

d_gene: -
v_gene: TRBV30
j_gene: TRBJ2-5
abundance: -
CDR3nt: TGTGCCTGGAGCAGGGGATCCCAAGAGACCCAGTACTTC
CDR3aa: CAWSRGSQETQYF

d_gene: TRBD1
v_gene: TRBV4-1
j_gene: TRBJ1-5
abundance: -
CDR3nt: TGCGCCAGCAGCCCTACAGGGGCCCTAAATCAGCCCCAGCATTTT
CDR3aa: CASSPTGALNQPQHF

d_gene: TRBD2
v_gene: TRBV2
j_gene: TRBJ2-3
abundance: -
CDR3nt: TGTGCCAGCAAATGGCTAGCGGGGGGGGATACGCAGTATTTT
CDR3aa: CASKWLAGGDTQYF

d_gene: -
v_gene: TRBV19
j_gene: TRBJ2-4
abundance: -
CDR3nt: TGTGCCAGTAGTATGACACAGAAAAACATTCAGTACTTC
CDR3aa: CASSMTQKNIQYF

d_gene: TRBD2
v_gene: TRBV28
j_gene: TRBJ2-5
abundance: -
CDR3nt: TGTGCCAGCAGTTTACAGGGCGGGGGGGCCGTAGAGACCCAGTACTTC
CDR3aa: CASSLQGGGAVETQYF

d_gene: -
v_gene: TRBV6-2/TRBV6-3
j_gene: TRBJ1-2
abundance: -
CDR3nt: TGTGCCAGCAGCCGCTGGGGACAAGATGGCTACACCTTC
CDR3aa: CASSRWGQDGYTF

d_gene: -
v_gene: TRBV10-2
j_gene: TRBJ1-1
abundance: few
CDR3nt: TGCGCCAGCAGTGAGTCGCACAGGGTGACTGAAGCTTTCTTT
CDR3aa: CASSESHRVTEAFF

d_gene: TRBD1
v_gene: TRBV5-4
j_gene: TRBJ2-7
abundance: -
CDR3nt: TGTGCCAGCAGCTTGGGGGGACAGTTCTGGGAGCAGTACTTC
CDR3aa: CASSLGGQFWEQYF

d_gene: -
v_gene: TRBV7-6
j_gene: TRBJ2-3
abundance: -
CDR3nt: TGTGCCAGCAGCTCTCAACTGGACTACACCAGGGGGGATACGCAGTATTTT
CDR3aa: CASSSQLDYTRGDTQYF

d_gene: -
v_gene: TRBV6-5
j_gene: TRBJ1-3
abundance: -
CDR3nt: TGTGCCAGCAGTTACGGCAACACCATATATTTT
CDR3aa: CASSYGNTIYF

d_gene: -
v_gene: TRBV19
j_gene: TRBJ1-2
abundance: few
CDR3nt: TGTGCCAGTAGGGGTATCGGGGGGGCAGTTAACTATGGCTACACCTTC
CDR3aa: CASRGIGGAVNYGYTF

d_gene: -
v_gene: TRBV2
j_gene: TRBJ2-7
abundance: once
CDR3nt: TGTGCCAGCTACGGCGGGCAAGTGACCTACGAGCAGTACTTC
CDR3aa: CASYGGQVTYEQYF

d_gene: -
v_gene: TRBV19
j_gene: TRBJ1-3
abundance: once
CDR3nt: TGTGCCAGTAGCCTAGGGGGCTCTGGAAACACCATATATTTT
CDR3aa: CASSLGGSGNTIYF

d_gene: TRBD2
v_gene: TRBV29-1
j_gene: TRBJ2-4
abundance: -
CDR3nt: TGCAGCGTTGATTTGGGAGGGAACATTCAGTACTTC
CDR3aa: CSVDLGGNIQYF

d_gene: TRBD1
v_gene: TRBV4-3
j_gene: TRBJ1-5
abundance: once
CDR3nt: TGCGCCAGCAGCCAAGAATTCCGGGACAGGGAGAGACAGCCCCAGCATTTT
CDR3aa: CASSQEFRDRERQPQHF

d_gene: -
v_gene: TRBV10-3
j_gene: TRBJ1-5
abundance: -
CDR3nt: TGTGCCTCGGGGGGCGCGGGCAATCAGCCCCAGCATTTT
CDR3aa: CASGGAGNQPQHF

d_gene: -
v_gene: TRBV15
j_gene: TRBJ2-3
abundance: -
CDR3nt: TGTGCCACCGATCAACCGGGAAGGAAAGTATCAGATACGCAGTATTTT
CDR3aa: CATDQPGRKVSDTQYF

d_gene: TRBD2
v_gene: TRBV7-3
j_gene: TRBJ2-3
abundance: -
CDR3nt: TGTGCCAGCAGCTTAACGCGGGGGACCACAGATACGCAGTATTTT
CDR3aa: CASSLTRGTTDTQYF

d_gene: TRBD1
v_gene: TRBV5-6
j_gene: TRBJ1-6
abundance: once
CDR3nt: TGTGCCAGCAGCAAACGGGACAGGGGGCAGTCACCCCTCCACTTT
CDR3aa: CASSKRDRGQSPLHF

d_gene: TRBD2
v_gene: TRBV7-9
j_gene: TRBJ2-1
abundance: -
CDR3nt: TGTGCCAGCAGCTTTCTTAGCGGGGACGAGCAGTTCTTC
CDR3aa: CASSFLSGDEQFF

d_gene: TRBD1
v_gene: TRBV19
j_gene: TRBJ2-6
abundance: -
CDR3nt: TGTGCCAGTACCTATTCCGGGACAGGGCGCTCTGGGGCCAACGTCCTGACTTTC
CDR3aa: CASTYSGTGRSGANVLTF

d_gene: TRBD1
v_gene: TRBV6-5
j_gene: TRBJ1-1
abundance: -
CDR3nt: TGTGCCAGCAGTACCACGACAGGGGGCGTAACTGAAGCTTTCTTT
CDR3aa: CASSTTTGGVTEAFF

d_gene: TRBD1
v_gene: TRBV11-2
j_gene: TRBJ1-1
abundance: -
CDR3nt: TGTGCCAGCAGCTTGGGACAGGGGGTTGAAGCTTTCTTT
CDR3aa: CASSLGQGVEAFF

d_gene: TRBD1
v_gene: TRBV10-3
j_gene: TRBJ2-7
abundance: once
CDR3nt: TGTGCCATCACCCCACGACCGGGACAGGGTTCCTACGAGCAGTACTTC
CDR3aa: CAITPRPGQGSYEQYF